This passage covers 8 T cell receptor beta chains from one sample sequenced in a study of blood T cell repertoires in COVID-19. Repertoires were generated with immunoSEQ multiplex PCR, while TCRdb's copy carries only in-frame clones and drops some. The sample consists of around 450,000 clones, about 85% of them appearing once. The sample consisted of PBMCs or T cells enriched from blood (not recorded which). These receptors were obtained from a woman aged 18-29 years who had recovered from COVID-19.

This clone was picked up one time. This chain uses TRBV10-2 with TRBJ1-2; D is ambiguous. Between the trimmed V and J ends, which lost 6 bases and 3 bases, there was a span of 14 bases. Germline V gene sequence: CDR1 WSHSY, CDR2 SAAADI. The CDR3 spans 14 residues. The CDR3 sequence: CASSPTTPHYGYTF. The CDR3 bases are TGCGCCAGCAGCCCGACAACCCCTCACTATGGCTACACCTTC.

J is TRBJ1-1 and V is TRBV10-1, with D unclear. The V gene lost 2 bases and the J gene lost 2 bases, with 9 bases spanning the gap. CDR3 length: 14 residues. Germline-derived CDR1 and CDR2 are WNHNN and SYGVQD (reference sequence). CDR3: CASSERRPNTEAFF. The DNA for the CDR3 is TGCGCCAGCAGTGAGAGGCGGCCTAACACTGAAGCTTTCTTT.

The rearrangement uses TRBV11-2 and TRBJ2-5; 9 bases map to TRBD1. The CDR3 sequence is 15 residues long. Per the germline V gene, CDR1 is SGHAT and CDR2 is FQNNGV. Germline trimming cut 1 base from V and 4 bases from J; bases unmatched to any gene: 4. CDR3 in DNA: TGTGCCAGCAGCTTAGCGACAGGGGGGGGAGAGACCCAGTACTTC. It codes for CASSLATGGGETQYF.

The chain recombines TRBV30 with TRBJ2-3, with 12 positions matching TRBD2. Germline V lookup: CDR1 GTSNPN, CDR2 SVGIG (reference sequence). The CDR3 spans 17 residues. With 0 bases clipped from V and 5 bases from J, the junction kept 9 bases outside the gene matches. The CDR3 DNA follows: TGTGCCTGGAGTGTCTCCCTAGCGGGGGGGCCTGGAGATACGCAGTATTTT. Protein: CAWSVSLAGGPGDTQYF.

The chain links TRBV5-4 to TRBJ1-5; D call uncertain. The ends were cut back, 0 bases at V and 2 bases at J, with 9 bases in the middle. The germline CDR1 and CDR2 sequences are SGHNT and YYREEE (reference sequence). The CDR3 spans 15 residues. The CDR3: CASSLDPGRNQPQHF. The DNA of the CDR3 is TGTGCCAGCAGCTTGGATCCAGGTCGCAATCAGCCCCAGCATTTT.

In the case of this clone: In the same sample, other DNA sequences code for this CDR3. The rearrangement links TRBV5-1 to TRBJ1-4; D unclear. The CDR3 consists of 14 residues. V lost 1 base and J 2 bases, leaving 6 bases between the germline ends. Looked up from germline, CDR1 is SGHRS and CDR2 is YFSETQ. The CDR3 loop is CASSLTATNEKLFF. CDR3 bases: TGCGCCAGCAGCTTGACAGCTACTAATGAAAAACTGTTTTTT.

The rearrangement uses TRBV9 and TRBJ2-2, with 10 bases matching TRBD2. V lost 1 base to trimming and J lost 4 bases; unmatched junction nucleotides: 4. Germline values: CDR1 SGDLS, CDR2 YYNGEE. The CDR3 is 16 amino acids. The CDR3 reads CASSVTAGGPTGELFF. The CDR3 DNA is TGTGCCAGCAGCGTAACAGCGGGGGGGCCCACCGGGGAGCTGTTTTTT.

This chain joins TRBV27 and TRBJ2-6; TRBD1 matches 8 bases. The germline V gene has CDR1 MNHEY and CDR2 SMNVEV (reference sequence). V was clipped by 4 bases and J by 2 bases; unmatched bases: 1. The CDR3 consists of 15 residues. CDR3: CASSSQGAGANVLTF. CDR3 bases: TGTGCCAGCAGTTCACAGGGGGCTGGGGCCAACGTCCTGACTTTC.